A selection of T cell receptor beta chains follows, all from one sample in a study of shared clonotypes between healthy human individuals. Assay used: immunoSEQ multiplex PCR; TCRdb lists only in-frame clones, some missing. This table holds 2 million to 2.5 million clones, 85% to 95% found once. The specimen sequenced was naive CD4+ T cells from PBMCs. The receptors were gathered from a young man in good health. Some clones in this sample may be carry-over from other donors' samples. CDR3s include the opening cysteine and the closing phenylalanine or tryptophan. Fields, in order: clone size, V gene, D gene, J gene, CDR3 protein, CDR3 DNA. A D gene is named only where the DNA matches it firmly. The size entry is marked missing in some rows and otherwise reads once, few, many or a size class.

abundance: -; v_gene: TRBV5-6; d_gene: -; j_gene: TRBJ2-2; CDR3aa: CASSLNYRERWNGELFF; CDR3nt: TGTGCCAGCAGCTTGAACTACAGGGAACGTTGGAACGGGGAGCTGTTTTTT
abundance: -; v_gene: TRBV5-6; d_gene: -; j_gene: TRBJ1-1; CDR3aa: CASSLAENTEAFF; CDR3nt: TGTGCCAGCAGCTTGGCAGAGAACACTGAAGCTTTCTTT
abundance: -; v_gene: TRBV7-2; d_gene: -; j_gene: TRBJ2-7; CDR3aa: CASSLLTGAYEQYF; CDR3nt: TGTGCCAGCAGCTTACTGACAGGTGCCTACGAGCAGTACTTC
abundance: -; v_gene: TRBV7-9; d_gene: TRBD1; j_gene: TRBJ2-7; CDR3aa: CASSLDRGRPYEQYF; CDR3nt: TGTGCCAGCAGCCTCGACAGGGGGAGACCCTACGAGCAGTACTTC
abundance: -; v_gene: TRBV7-6; d_gene: -; j_gene: TRBJ2-7; CDR3aa: CASSLDVAAEQYF; CDR3nt: TGTGCCAGCAGCTTAGATGTAGCGGCCGAGCAGTACTTC
abundance: -; v_gene: TRBV27; d_gene: -; j_gene: TRBJ1-4; CDR3aa: CASSLSWALNEKLFF; CDR3nt: TGTGCCAGCAGTTTAAGCTGGGCCCTTAATGAAAAACTGTTTTTT
abundance: -; v_gene: TRBV11-2; d_gene: -; j_gene: TRBJ1-3; CDR3aa: CASSREPGLSGNTIYF; CDR3nt: TGTGCCAGCAGCCGCGAACCGGGCCTCTCTGGAAACACCATATATTTT
abundance: few; v_gene: TRBV2; d_gene: -; j_gene: TRBJ1-1; CDR3aa: CASKQNTEAFF; CDR3nt: TGTGCCAGCAAACAGAACACTGAAGCTTTCTTT
abundance: once; v_gene: TRBV9; d_gene: TRBD1; j_gene: TRBJ1-2; CDR3aa: CASSETGQGEGYTF; CDR3nt: TGTGCCAGCAGCGAAACGGGGCAGGGGGAGGGCTACACCTTC
abundance: -; v_gene: TRBV9; d_gene: -; j_gene: TRBJ1-4; CDR3aa: CASSVGRGTNEKLFF; CDR3nt: TGTGCCAGCAGCGTAGGGCGGGGAACTAATGAAAAACTGTTTTTT
abundance: -; v_gene: TRBV28; d_gene: -; j_gene: TRBJ2-1; CDR3aa: CGGLEQFF; CDR3nt: TGTGGGGGGCTTGAGCAGTTCTTC
abundance: -; v_gene: TRBV18; d_gene: -; j_gene: TRBJ1-3; CDR3aa: CASSGGSPRNTIYF; CDR3nt: TGTGCCAGCTCCGGGGGGTCACCGAGAAACACCATATATTTT
abundance: -; v_gene: TRBV30; d_gene: -; j_gene: TRBJ2-6; CDR3aa: CAWSVRGRGFGANVLTF; CDR3nt: TGTGCCTGGAGTGTCCGGGGCAGGGGTTTTGGGGCCAACGTCCTGACTTTC
abundance: -; v_gene: TRBV27; d_gene: TRBD1; j_gene: TRBJ2-7; CDR3aa: CASSLWAGTGGKGYEQYF; CDR3nt: TGTGCCAGCAGTTTATGGGCCGGGACAGGGGGTAAGGGGTACGAGCAGTACTTC
abundance: -; v_gene: TRBV7-9; d_gene: TRBD2; j_gene: TRBJ2-7; CDR3aa: CASSLGLAFYEQYF; CDR3nt: TGTGCCAGCAGCTTGGGACTAGCCTTCTACGAGCAGTACTTC
abundance: -; v_gene: TRBV4-1; d_gene: -; j_gene: TRBJ1-1; CDR3aa: CASSQTRGGPGHPNTEAFF; CDR3nt: TGCGCCAGCAGCCAAACTCGGGGAGGCCCGGGACACCCGAACACTGAAGCTTTCTTT
abundance: -; v_gene: TRBV19; d_gene: -; j_gene: TRBJ2-2; CDR3aa: CASSIARFNGELFF; CDR3nt: TGTGCCAGTAGTATAGCGAGGTTTAACGGGGAGCTGTTTTTT
abundance: -; v_gene: TRBV28; d_gene: -; j_gene: TRBJ2-7; CDR3aa: CASSIAGTASTYEQYF; CDR3nt: TGTGCCAGCAGCATCGCCGGGACCGCCTCAACCTACGAGCAGTACTTC
abundance: -; v_gene: TRBV5-8; d_gene: TRBD2; j_gene: TRBJ2-7; CDR3aa: CASSLALAGVGEQYF; CDR3nt: TGTGCCAGCAGCTTGGCACTAGCGGGAGTCGGCGAGCAGTACTTC
abundance: -; v_gene: TRBV7-2; d_gene: -; j_gene: TRBJ2-7; CDR3aa: CASSFTGISYEQYF; CDR3nt: TGTGCCAGCAGCTTTACAGGGATCTCCTACGAGCAGTACTTC
abundance: -; v_gene: TRBV5-1; d_gene: -; j_gene: TRBJ2-1; CDR3aa: CASSLGVYEQFF; CDR3nt: TGCGCCAGCAGCTTGGGTGTTTATGAGCAGTTCTTC
abundance: few; v_gene: TRBV30; d_gene: TRBD1; j_gene: TRBJ1-1; CDR3aa: CAFGDRVNTEAFF; CDR3nt: TGTGCCTTTGGGGACAGGGTCAACACTGAAGCTTTCTTT
abundance: -; v_gene: TRBV9; d_gene: TRBD2; j_gene: TRBJ2-1; CDR3aa: CASSTSGTSGYNEQFF; CDR3nt: TGTGCCAGCAGCACCTCCGGGACTAGTGGGTACAATGAGCAGTTCTTC
abundance: -; v_gene: TRBV6-1; d_gene: -; j_gene: TRBJ2-7; CDR3aa: CASLEGPDYEQYF; CDR3nt: TGTGCCAGCTTGGAGGGTCCAGACTACGAGCAGTACTTC
abundance: -; v_gene: TRBV5-1; d_gene: TRBD2; j_gene: TRBJ2-1; CDR3aa: CASSPEPPTSGKLNEQFF; CDR3nt: TGCGCCAGCAGCCCGGAGCCGCCGACTAGCGGGAAACTCAATGAGCAGTTCTTC
abundance: -; v_gene: TRBV6-1; d_gene: -; j_gene: TRBJ1-2; CDR3aa: CAVWSNYGYTF; CDR3nt: TGTGCCGTATGGAGCAACTATGGCTACACCTTC
abundance: -; v_gene: TRBV7-2; d_gene: -; j_gene: TRBJ2-7; CDR3aa: CASSLSRTVEQYF; CDR3nt: TGTGCCAGCAGCTTATCTAGGACAGTCGAGCAGTACTTC
abundance: -; v_gene: TRBV25-1; d_gene: -; j_gene: TRBJ1-6; CDR3aa: CATGRGGNSPLHF; CDR3nt: TGTGCCACGGGCCGAGGGGGGAATTCACCCCTCCACTTT
abundance: -; v_gene: TRBV7-2; d_gene: -; j_gene: TRBJ1-3; CDR3aa: CASSLPSGGSGNTIYF; CDR3nt: TGTGCCAGCAGCTTACCCTCTGGTGGGTCTGGAAACACCATATATTTT
abundance: -; v_gene: TRBV29-1; d_gene: -; j_gene: TRBJ1-2; CDR3aa: CSADEGRDGYTF; CDR3nt: TGCAGCGCGGATGAGGGGAGGGATGGCTACACCTTC
abundance: -; v_gene: TRBV21-1; d_gene: -; j_gene: TRBJ2-7; CDR3aa: CASSGQGYEQYF; CDR3nt: TGTGCCAGCAGCGGACAGGGTTACGAGCAGTACTTC
abundance: -; v_gene: TRBV5-8; d_gene: TRBD2; j_gene: TRBJ2-7; CDR3aa: CASSLRTSAYEQYF; CDR3nt: TGTGCCAGCAGCCTTCGGACTAGCGCCTACGAGCAGTACTTC
abundance: -; v_gene: TRBV7-8; d_gene: -; j_gene: TRBJ2-7; CDR3aa: CASSRLRSSYEQYF; CDR3nt: TGTGCCAGCAGCCGTCTCAGGTCCTCCTACGAGCAGTACTTC
abundance: once; v_gene: TRBV4-2; d_gene: -; j_gene: TRBJ2-3; CDR3aa: CASSQGSSLRNTDTQYF; CDR3nt: TGTGCCAGCAGCCAAGGGAGCTCTCTGCGTAACACAGATACGCAGTATTTT
abundance: -; v_gene: TRBV28; d_gene: TRBD1; j_gene: TRBJ2-7; CDR3aa: CASSSAGGQGGYEQYF; CDR3nt: TGTGCCAGCAGTTCCGCCGGGGGACAGGGTGGCTACGAGCAGTACTTC
abundance: -; v_gene: TRBV28; d_gene: TRBD2; j_gene: TRBJ2-7; CDR3aa: CASSLGLFHYEQYF; CDR3nt: TGTGCCAGCAGTTTGGGACTATTTCACTACGAGCAGTACTTC
abundance: -; v_gene: TRBV29-1; d_gene: -; j_gene: TRBJ1-1; CDR3aa: CSVLQGNTEAFF; CDR3nt: TGCAGCGTTTTACAGGGAAACACTGAAGCTTTCTTT
abundance: -; v_gene: TRBV27; d_gene: -; j_gene: TRBJ1-1; CDR3aa: CASKRGLGRDTEAFF; CDR3nt: TGTGCCAGCAAAAGAGGGCTGGGAAGGGACACTGAAGCTTTCTTT
abundance: -; v_gene: TRBV18; d_gene: -; j_gene: TRBJ2-6; CDR3aa: CASSPLSYLSSGANVLTF; CDR3nt: TGTGCCAGCTCACCACTTTCCTACCTTAGCTCTGGGGCCAACGTCCTGACTTTC
abundance: -; v_gene: TRBV12-5; d_gene: TRBD2; j_gene: TRBJ2-2; CDR3aa: CASGLVFGGLGLADYTGELFF; CDR3nt: TGTGCTAGTGGTTTGGTATTTGGGGGGCTCGGACTAGCGGACTACACCGGGGAGCTGTTTTTT
abundance: -; v_gene: TRBV30; d_gene: -; j_gene: TRBJ2-7; CDR3aa: CAWSVGGGSYEQYF; CDR3nt: TGTGCCTGGAGTGTAGGTGGGGGCTCCTACGAGCAGTACTTC
abundance: -; v_gene: TRBV7-2; d_gene: -; j_gene: TRBJ2-7; CDR3aa: CASSFASDSYEQYF; CDR3nt: TGTGCCAGCAGCTTCGCTAGCGACTCCTACGAGCAGTACTTC
abundance: -; v_gene: TRBV5-1; d_gene: -; j_gene: TRBJ1-3; CDR3aa: CASSLDGKGNTIYF; CDR3nt: TGCGCCAGCAGCTTAGACGGTAAAGGAAACACCATATATTTT
abundance: once; v_gene: TRBV9; d_gene: -; j_gene: TRBJ2-3; CDR3aa: CASSVDAGADTQYF; CDR3nt: TGTGCCAGCAGCGTAGACGCTGGAGCAGATACGCAGTATTTT
abundance: -; v_gene: TRBV28; d_gene: -; j_gene: TRBJ2-3; CDR3aa: CASSSPGILATQYF; CDR3nt: TGTGCCAGCAGTTCCCCAGGGATACTTGCTACGCAGTATTTT
abundance: -; v_gene: TRBV2; d_gene: -; j_gene: TRBJ2-3; CDR3aa: CAKEGTDTQYF; CDR3nt: TGTGCCAAAGAGGGAACAGATACGCAGTATTTT
abundance: once; v_gene: TRBV7-9; d_gene: -; j_gene: TRBJ1-4; CDR3aa: CASSQRQTNEKLFF; CDR3nt: TGTGCCAGCAGCCAGAGACAGACGAATGAAAAACTGTTTTTT
abundance: -; v_gene: TRBV30; d_gene: TRBD1; j_gene: TRBJ1-1; CDR3aa: CAWRGTGRAFF; CDR3nt: TGTGCCTGGAGGGGGACAGGGCGTGCTTTCTTT
abundance: -; v_gene: TRBV7-2; d_gene: TRBD2; j_gene: TRBJ2-3; CDR3aa: CASSLAPSGRWPTDTQYF; CDR3nt: TGTGCCAGCAGCTTAGCCCCTAGCGGGAGATGGCCCACAGATACGCAGTATTTT
abundance: -; v_gene: TRBV5-8; d_gene: TRBD1; j_gene: TRBJ1-2; CDR3aa: CASSLLRDSRYYGYTF; CDR3nt: TGTGCCAGCAGCCTGCTACGGGACAGCCGATATTATGGCTACACCTTC
abundance: -; v_gene: TRBV7-7; d_gene: -; j_gene: TRBJ2-5; CDR3aa: CASTTGFWSETQYF; CDR3nt: TGTGCCAGCACAACAGGGTTCTGGTCAGAGACCCAGTACTTC
abundance: once; v_gene: TRBV18; d_gene: -; j_gene: TRBJ1-5; CDR3aa: CASSRQRDQPQHF; CDR3nt: TGTGCCAGCTCGCGACAAAGGGATCAGCCCCAGCATTTT
abundance: -; v_gene: TRBV7-2; d_gene: -; j_gene: TRBJ2-3; CDR3aa: CASSYGGSTDTQYF; CDR3nt: TGTGCCAGCAGCTACGGCGGGAGCACAGATACGCAGTATTTT
abundance: -; v_gene: TRBV10-1; d_gene: -; j_gene: TRBJ1-1; CDR3aa: CASSDPGTPNTEAFF; CDR3nt: TGCGCCAGCAGTGACCCCGGGACACCGAACACTGAAGCTTTCTTT
abundance: -; v_gene: TRBV11-2; d_gene: -; j_gene: TRBJ1-1; CDR3aa: CASSLVYGYTEAFF; CDR3nt: TGTGCCAGCAGCTTGGTTTACGGCTACACTGAAGCTTTCTTT